Given below is one T cell receptor beta chain in context. The sample belongs to a study of blood T cell repertoires in COVID-19. Method: immunoSEQ multiplex PCR; TCRdb's copy keeps in-frame clones and lacks some. Among approximately 210,000 clones listed, approximately 80% were seen once. The V and J ends lost 0 bases and 4 bases respectively, with 28 bases between them. The CDR3 is 19 residues long. CDR1 and CDR2 from the germline V gene are SQVTM and ANQGSEA. This TCR was recovered from a man aged 25-40 years with acute COVID-19. The sequenced sample consisted of PBMCs or T cells enriched from blood (not recorded which). The chain recombines TRBV29-1 with TRBJ2-7; maybe TRBD2 (6 bases). The CDR3 reads CSVEDPPTLQGWGEYEQYF. In DNA form, the CDR3 reads TGCAGCGTTGAAGATCCGCCCACCCTTCAGGGTTGGGGGGAGTACGAGCAGTACTTC.